Presented here are 6 T cell receptor beta chains from one specimen sequenced in a study of T-cell reconstitution after alpha-beta-depleted transplantation in children. Unique molecular identifiers were used in preparing the TCRbeta library. TCRdb re-analysed the PCR reads in MiXCR, keeping a single row per CDR3 protein. The profile shows around 50,000 distinct CDR3 sequences, around half of them singletons. The sample consisted of peripheral blood, taken before TCRalphabeta/CD19-depleted stem cell transplant. Receptors were obtained from a boy less than two years old with SCID, due to receive a stem cell transplant.

As DNA, the CDR3 is TGCGCCAGCAGTGAGTCCGCTGGGGGTACGCAGTATTTT. Translating it yields CASSESAGGTQYF. The chain recombines TRBV10-1 with TRBJ2-3, with D tentatively TRBD1 or TRBD2 (5 bases each). CDR1 and CDR2 (germline): WNHNN, SYGVQD (reference sequence). V gave up 0 bases and J gave up 8 bases, with 9 bases separating them. The CDR3 runs 13 residues.

The gene calls are TRBV12-3 or TRBV12-4 and TRBJ2-7; 10 bases line up with TRBD2. V was pared by 8 bases and J by 1 base, with 8 bases of the junction left unmatched. The CDR3 runs 15 residues. The CDR3 reads CASSRTSGSSYEQYF. The CDR3 nucleotides are TGTGCCAGCTCCCGGACTAGCGGCTCATCCTACGAGCAGTACTTC.

The chain couples TRBV5-4 to TRBJ2-1; TRBD2 aligns across 10 bases. The CDR3 is made up of 15 amino acids. In germline, CDR1 is SGHNT, CDR2 YYREEE (reference sequence). V lost 2 bases to trimming and J lost 4 bases; unmatched junction nucleotides: 3. The CDR3 region has the DNA TGTGCCAGCAGCTTCCCTAGCGGGGGATACAATGAGCAGTTCTTC. Its protein product is CASSFPSGGYNEQFF.

The chain has TRBV5-1 and TRBJ2-5; 7 bases fit TRBD2. The V and J ends lost 6 bases and 2 bases, in that order; junction bases with no gene match: 4. Germline V CDR1 and CDR2: SGHRS, YFSETQ. The CDR3 has 13 amino acids. CDR3 residues: CASTPGRQETQYF. The CDR3 bases are TGCGCCAGCACCCCCGGGAGGCAAGAGACCCAGTACTTC.

The J gene is TRBJ2-1, the V gene TRBV3-1; D gene unclear. This CDR3 is 16 amino acids long. V dropped 4 bases and J dropped 2 bases, with 15 bases sitting between them. CDR1 and CDR2 (germline): LGHDT, YNNKEL (reference sequence). CDR3 protein: CASSPPLVGTYNEQFF. DNA of the CDR3: TGTGCCAGCAGCCCACCCCTAGTCGGCACCTACAATGAGCAGTTCTTC.

This sequence joins TRBV18 and TRBJ2-2, with 7 bases fitting TRBD2. There are 16 residues in the CDR3. The V gene's germline CDR1 is KGHSH and CDR2 LQKENI. V lost 3 bases and J lost 4; bases outside the gene matches: 8. Written as DNA, the CDR3 is TGTGCCAGCTCACCTACGGGACTAACGATCACCGGGGAGCTGTTTTTT. It specifies CASSPTGLTITGELFF.